Listed below are T cell receptor beta chains from one sample, sequenced in a study of shared clonotypes between healthy human individuals. Produced via immunoSEQ multiplex PCR; TCRdb's table is partial and in-frame only. The data show some 2,000,000 clones, 90% to 97% seen once. Sample: naive CD4+ T cells sorted from blood. Receptor source: a man between 18 and 29 years old in good health. CDR3s include the opening cysteine and the closing phenylalanine or tryptophan. D genes are given only for firm matches. The size entry is marked missing in some rows and otherwise reads once, few, many or a size class.

D	size	V	J	DNA	CDR3
-	-	TRBV6-1	TRBJ1-2	TGTGCCAGCAGTGAAGCGGGGACGAGGGGTTATGGCTACACCTTC	CASSEAGTRGYGYTF
-	-	TRBV5-1	TRBJ1-1	TGCGCCAGCAGCTGGGCCCCACAGGGTGAATACACTGAAGCTTTCTTT	CASSWAPQGEYTEAFF
TRBD2	-	TRBV5-4	TRBJ2-3	TGTGCCAGCAGCCCTGGACTAGCGAATACAGATACGCAGTATTTT	CASSPGLANTDTQYF
-	-	TRBV7-2	TRBJ2-5	TGTGCCAGCAGCTTACAAACAGCTCAGGTGGAGACCCAGTACTTC	CASSLQTAQVETQYF
-	-	TRBV13	TRBJ2-3	TGTGCCAGCATCCTTTCTATTGCTAGCACAGATACGCAGTATTTT	CASILSIASTDTQYF
-	-	TRBV30	TRBJ2-7	TGTGCCTGGAGTGTACAGTCCGGGCTGGTCTCCTACGAGCAGTACTTC	CAWSVQSGLVSYEQYF
TRBD2	once	TRBV25-1	TRBJ2-3	TGTGCCAGCAGTGAGGGCGGGGGTCGTACAGATACGCAGTATTTT	CASSEGGGRTDTQYF
-	-	TRBV6-5	TRBJ1-1	TGTGCCAGCAGTCGACCCGGAGGGACTGAAGCTTTCTTT	CASSRPGGTEAFF
-	-	TRBV5-5	TRBJ1-5	TGTGCCAGCAGCCGTGATATTAATCAGCCCCAGCATTTT	CASSRDINQPQHF
TRBD1	-	TRBV5-6	TRBJ2-1	TGTGCCAGCAGCTGGGGGGACAGGGAGAATGAGCAGTTCTTC	CASSWGDRENEQFF
-	once	TRBV10-3	TRBJ1-1	TGTGCCATCAGGACTAAAGAGAACACTGAAGCTTTCTTT	CAIRTKENTEAFF
-	-	TRBV5-1	TRBJ2-3	TGCGCCAGCAGCTTTGGACAGAACACAGATACGCAGTATTTT	CASSFGQNTDTQYF
-	-	TRBV6-1	TRBJ2-5	TGTGCCAGCAGTGGCGACAGATCCCAAGAGACCCAGTACTTC	CASSGDRSQETQYF
-	once	TRBV6-6	TRBJ1-3	TGTGCCAGCAGTACGCTTCAGGTCTCTGGAAACACCATATATTTT	CASSTLQVSGNTIYF
TRBD2	-	TRBV7-2	TRBJ2-7	TGTGCCAGCCTCCTGGCTAGCGGGTACGAGCAGTACTTC	CASLLASGYEQYF
-	-	TRBV18	TRBJ1-6	TGTGCCAGCACCTTAGACAGGAATAATTCACCCCTCCACTTT	CASTLDRNNSPLHF
TRBD2	-	TRBV6-5	TRBJ2-1	TGTGCCAGCAGGACGGGGGGAAAGTCCTACAATGAGCAGTTCTTC	CASRTGGKSYNEQFF
-	-	TRBV7-9	TRBJ2-3	TGTGCCAGCAGCTTAAGCTCTTTCTCCTTCACAGATACGCAGTATTTT	CASSLSSFSFTDTQYF
TRBD2	-	TRBV5-4	TRBJ2-5	TGTGCCAGCAGTTCCGGGACTAGCGGGAGATGGGAGACCCAGTACTTC	CASSSGTSGRWETQYF
TRBD1	-	TRBV28	TRBJ2-7	TGTGCCAGCAGTTTATCACGGATCCGGGACAGCGGCGAGCAGTACTTC	CASSLSRIRDSGEQYF
-	-	TRBV10-2	TRBJ2-2	TGCGCCAGCTCTAGCCAGAACACCGGGGAGCTGTTTTTT	CASSSQNTGELFF
TRBD1	-	TRBV27	TRBJ1-2	TGTGTCAGCAGTTTGCGGGACAGGAACTATGGCTACACCTTC	CVSSLRDRNYGYTF
-	-	TRBV5-1	TRBJ2-1	TGCGCCAGCAAATCATTAGCGGCCGGCGATGAGCAGTTCTTC	CASKSLAAGDEQFF
-	-	TRBV5-1	TRBJ2-2	TGCGCCAGCAGCTTGAGGGACGCTACCGGGGAGCTGTTTTTT	CASSLRDATGELFF
-	-	TRBV6-4	TRBJ2-3	TGTGCCAGCAGTAGACAGGGCACAGATACGCAGTATTTT	CASSRQGTDTQYF
TRBD1	once	TRBV15	TRBJ1-2	TGTGCCACCAGCAGAGACAGGGGGTCCTATGGCTACACCTTC	CATSRDRGSYGYTF
-	-	TRBV25-1	TRBJ2-7	TGTGCCAGCAGTGAATCCAGCAGGACTAACGAGCAGTACTTC	CASSESSRTNEQYF
TRBD1	-	TRBV7-9	TRBJ1-2	TGTGCCAGCAGCTTTCGCGGACAGGGGGCGGGTAACTATGGCTACACCTTC	CASSFRGQGAGNYGYTF
-	-	TRBV28	TRBJ1-1	TGTGCCAGCAGGAGACAGGAAAACACTGAAGCTTTCTTT	CASRRQENTEAFF
TRBD1	-	TRBV30	TRBJ2-5	TGTGCCTGGACCTTCACAGGGGTGGAGACCCAGTACTTC	CAWTFTGVETQYF
-	-	TRBV2	TRBJ1-3	TGTGCCAGCAGTGGCCAGACTGGAAACACCATATATTTT	CASSGQTGNTIYF
-	-	TRBV10-1	TRBJ2-7	TGCGCCAGCAGTCAGGGGTACGAGCAGTACTTC	CASSQGYEQYF
TRBD1	-	TRBV28	TRBJ1-2	TGTGCCAGCAGTTACGACACCGGGACAGGGGATGTCTATGGCTACACCTTC	CASSYDTGTGDVYGYTF
-	few	TRBV10-2	TRBJ2-7	TGCGCCAGCAGTGAGTCTGGGGGGTACTACGAGCAGTACTTC	CASSESGGYYEQYF
-	once	TRBV25-1	TRBJ1-6	TGTGCCAGCAGTGAACCGGGACCGGTTAATTCACCCCTCCACTTT	CASSEPGPVNSPLHF
-	-	TRBV19	TRBJ1-1	TGTGCCAGTAGTATAGAGGATTTAGGAAATGTCGCTTTCTTT	CASSIEDLGNVAFF
-	-	TRBV5-1	TRBJ2-3	TGTGCCAGCAGCTTGGCGAGGCGGGGTCAGTATTTT	CASSLARRGQYF
-	-	TRBV5-4	TRBJ2-3	TGTGCCAGCAGCTTGCCAGGGGGCACAGATACGCAGTATTTT	CASSLPGGTDTQYF
-	-	TRBV4-3	TRBJ1-1	TGCGCCAGCAGCCAAGAGATTAACACTGAAGCTTTCTTT	CASSQEINTEAFF
-	-	TRBV6-6	TRBJ2-1	TGTGCCAGCAGACCCCCGGGACGTCTGTACAATGAGCAGTTCTTC	CASRPPGRLYNEQFF
-	-	TRBV7-9	TRBJ2-2	TGTGCCAGCAGCTGGGAAATCGCCGACCCCACCGGGGAGCTGTTTTTT	CASSWEIADPTGELFF
TRBD1	once	TRBV6-5	TRBJ1-1	TGTGCCAGCAGTCTACAGGGGGCAGCTTTCTTT	CASSLQGAAFF
-	-	TRBV30	TRBJ1-5	TGTGCCTGGAGTCCAAAACAGGATCAGCCCCAGCATTTT	CAWSPKQDQPQHF
-	-	TRBV18	TRBJ1-2	TGTGCCAGCTCACCAGTCGGACAGAACTATGGCTACACCTTC	CASSPVGQNYGYTF
-	once	TRBV10-1	TRBJ2-1	TGCGCCAGCAGTGAGGGGGCCAATGAGCAGTTCTTC	CASSEGANEQFF
TRBD1	-	TRBV10-3	TRBJ2-1	TGTGCCATCAGTGGCATAGGACAGGGGCGAAGCTACAATGAGCAGTTCTTC	CAISGIGQGRSYNEQFF
-	-	TRBV7-2	TRBJ2-5	TGTGCCAGCAGCTTAAATTGGGGCTGGGAGACCCAGTACTTC	CASSLNWGWETQYF
TRBD1	-	TRBV28	TRBJ2-5	TGTGCCAGCAGTATCCGGACAGGGACAAGAGAGACCCAGTACTTC	CASSIRTGTRETQYF
TRBD1	-	TRBV2	TRBJ1-4	TGTGCCAGCGTGGAGACAGGGGTGATTGAAAAACTGTTTTTT	CASVETGVIEKLFF
-	once	TRBV11-3	TRBJ2-1	TGTGCCAGCAGCTTCGTAAGGGGGAACAATGAGCAGTTCTTC	CASSFVRGNNEQFF
-	-	TRBV11-3	TRBJ2-1	TGTGCCAGCAGCTTAGGCCGGTCCTACAATGAGCAGTTCTTC	CASSLGRSYNEQFF
-	-	TRBV11-3	TRBJ2-7	TGTGCCAGCAGCTCCGCCGTGGACGGATCCTACGAGCAGTACTTC	CASSSAVDGSYEQYF
-	-	TRBV18	TRBJ2-7	TGTGCCAGCTCACCACCGGCCGGCGGCTCCTACGAGCAGTACTTC	CASSPPAGGSYEQYF
-	-	TRBV25-1	TRBJ1-2	TGTGCCAGCAGCCGGACTAGTGGCTACACCTTC	CASSRTSGYTF
-	-	TRBV7-2	TRBJ2-7	TGTGCCAGCAGCTTAAGTCCTACCTACGAGCAGTACTTC	CASSLSPTYEQYF
-	-	TRBV5-1	TRBJ1-1	TGCGCCAGCAGCTCTGAGGGGCCGAACACTGAAGCTTTCTTT	CASSSEGPNTEAFF
TRBD1	-	TRBV27	TRBJ2-7	TGTGCCAGCAGTTTAGGGGGACAGGGGGCAGCCTACGAGCAGTACTTC	CASSLGGQGAAYEQYF
-	-	TRBV6-1	TRBJ1-2	TGTGCCAGCGGCGGAGGGGTAGCTAACTATGGCTACACCTTC	CASGGGVANYGYTF
-	-	TRBV28	TRBJ1-6	TGTGCCAGCAGTTCCCCGACAGTTAAGGCCTCACCCCTCCACTTT	CASSSPTVKASPLHF
-	-	TRBV10-3	TRBJ1-1	TGTGCCATCAGTGAGTCGGGAGGACGGTCGAACACTGAAGCTTTCTTT	CAISESGGRSNTEAFF